The 19 T cell receptor beta chains presented below share a single source sample, sequenced in a study of beta chain features in type 1 diabetes. No antigens are known for them. Study findings and constraints: Within each of all four CD4+ subsets, Type 1 diabetes patients had TCRB CDR3s that were moderately but significantly shorter.

Sequenced material consisted of expressed TCRB transcripts (all of the isolated RNA was reverse transcribed). Method: immunoSEQ multiplex PCR; TCRdb's copy keeps in-frame clones and lacks some. The table lists a few hundred thousand clones, about 23% of them singletons. The specimen was naive CD4+ T cells from blood. The receptors derive from a woman aged 25 to 39 with type 1 diabetes.

The CDR3 sequence: CASSDPGTGGGYEQYF. CDR3 nucleotides: TGTGCCAGCAGTGATCCCGGGACAGGGGGAGGCTACGAGCAGTACTTC. The chain uses TRBV25-1 and TRBJ2-7; 11 bases are shared with TRBD1. Germline-derived CDR1 and CDR2 are MGHDK and SYGVNS. The CDR3 sequence is 16 residues long. With V trimmed by 3 bases and J by 3 bases, 7 bases remained unmatched.

This clone was observed a few times. The chain joins TRBV4-1 to TRBJ1-5, with 8 bases fitting TRBD1. This CDR3 region has 14 residues. Germline CDR1 is MGHRA and CDR2 is YSYEKL. V dropped 1 base and J dropped 4; count of bases not matched to a gene: 0. The CDR3: CASSQGTGNQPQHF. CDR3 nucleotide sequence: TGCGCCAGCAGCCAAGGGACAGGGAATCAGCCCCAGCATTTT.

This clone has just a few counts. CDR3 nucleotides: TGTGCCAGCTCACCTCCGGGACAGGACAATCAGCCCCAGCATTTT. Translation gives CASSPPGQDNQPQHF. The rearrangement links TRBV18 to TRBJ1-5; 8 positions agree with TRBD1. Germline V gene sequence: CDR1 KGHSH, CDR2 LQKENI. The CDR3 sequence is 15 residues long. V lost 3 bases and J lost 3; bases outside the gene matches: 4.

This clone has just a few counts. Other DNA sequences in the same sample also yield this CDR3. The chain recombines TRBV20-1 with TRBJ1-2; TRBD1 is a possible D gene (5 bases). V was cut by 6 bases and J by 3 bases, with 5 bases left in between. The CDR3 has 10 amino acids. CDR1 is DFQATT, CDR2 SNEGSKA, per germline (reference sequence). CDR3 sequence: CSARDYGYTF. The CDR3 DNA reads TGCAGTGCCAGGGACTATGGCTACACCTTC.

This chain uses TRBV4-1 with TRBJ2-7, with D uncertain. This CDR3 region has 16 residues. Trimming took off 2 bases at V and 0 bases at J, with 14 bases between the two ends. The V gene's germline CDR1 is MGHRA and CDR2 YSYEKL. CDR3 nucleotides: TGCGCCAGCAGCCAAATGCTGGCTTCCCGCTCCTACGAGCAGTACTTC. It is translated as CASSQMLASRSYEQYF.

The chain combines TRBV11-2 with TRBJ2-7, with D possibly being TRBD2 (5 bases). The CDR3 is 13 residues long. V was shortened by 5 bases and J by 4 bases, with 12 bases between the two germline ends. Germline CDR1 reads SGHAT; CDR2 reads FQNNGV. The CDR3 DNA follows: TGTGCCAGCAGCCCGATTACTAGGTACGAGCAGTACTTC. This translates into CASSPITRYEQYF.

This clone has only a few counts. The chain combines TRBV18 with TRBJ2-3; D may be TRBD2 (5 bases). Trimming took 3 bases from V and 2 from J, leaving 9 bases between them. In germline, CDR1 is KGHSH, CDR2 LQKENI. This CDR3 has 14 residues. The CDR3 DNA reads as TGTGCCAGCTCACCGAGGGAACTCACAGATACGCAGTATTTT. It translates to CASSPRELTDTQYF.

V is TRBV7-2 and J is TRBJ1-1; TRBD1 aligns across 10 bases. Unmatched junction bases numbered 2, after V lost 5 bases and J lost 2 bases. Germline lookup yields CDR1 SGHTA and CDR2 FQGNSA. The CDR3 consists of 14 residues. CDR3 in amino acids: CASSDRGRNTEAFF. The CDR3, as DNA: TGTGCCAGCAGCGACAGGGGGCGCAACACTGAAGCTTTCTTT. Drawing the rest from reference TRBV7-2 and TRBJ1-1, the complete variable domain is GAGVSQSPSNKVTEKGKDVELRCDPISGHTALYWYRQSLGQGLEFLIYFQGNSAPDKSGLPSDRFSAERTGGSVSTLTIQRTQQEDSAVYLCASSDRGRNTEAFFGQGTRLTVV.

This clone was picked up a small number of times. The chain carries TRBV13 and TRBJ2-7, with 12 positions matching TRBD2. With V trimmed by 4 bases and J by 7 bases, 5 bases remained unmatched. CDR1 and CDR2 (germline): PRHDT, FYEKMQ (reference sequence). This CDR3 has 14 residues. For the CDR3, the DNA is TGTGCCAGCAGCTCGACTAGCGGGAGATATGAGCAGTACTTC. Translation gives CASSSTSGRYEQYF. The whole variable domain, filled in from reference TRBV13 and TRBJ2-7, reads AAGVIQSPRHLIKEKRETATLKCYPIPRHDTVYWYQQGPGQDPQFLISFYEKMQSDKGSIPDRFSAQQFSDYHSELNMSSLELGDSALYFCASSSTSGRYEQYFGPGTRLTVT.

This clone has just a few counts. V is TRBV29-1 and J is TRBJ2-7, with D tentatively TRBD2 (5 bases). The germline V gene encodes CDR1 SQVTM and CDR2 ANQGSEA. Trimming stripped 2 bases from V and 4 bases from J, with 9 bases between. The CDR3 has 12 residues. The DNA of the CDR3 is TGCAGCGTTGAAACGGGGAAGTACGAGCAGTACTTC. Residues: CSVETGKYEQYF.

V is TRBV7-9 and J is TRBJ1-1, with 9 positions matching TRBD1. J was trimmed by 4 bases and V by 3 bases; bases with no gene match: 6. The CDR3 is 15 residues long. CDR1 SEHNR and CDR2 FQNEAQ come from the germline V gene (reference sequence). The CDR3 nucleotides read TGTGCCAGCAGCTTCAGGACAGGGGCGCCCACTGAAGCTTTCTTT. It specifies CASSFRTGAPTEAFF.

This clone showed up just a few times. The rearrangement links TRBV14 to TRBJ2-1, with TRBD2 identical over 7 bases. Germline V gives CDR1 SGHDN, CDR2 FVKESK. The CDR3 is 11 residues long. CDR3 region: CASSGYNEQFF. The DNA for the CDR3 is TGTGCTTCTAGCGGTTACAATGAGCAGTTCTTC.

This clone occurred a few times. The CDR3 bases are TGTGCCAGCAGCCCACCGGGACTAGCGGCCTACAATGAGCAGTTCTTC. This sequence encodes CASSPPGLAAYNEQFF. The V gene is TRBV5-4, the J gene TRBJ2-1, with 11 bases identical to TRBD2. J lost 2 bases, V lost 4 bases, and 5 bases had no gene match. The CDR3 runs to 16 residues. The germline V gene encodes CDR1 SGHNT and CDR2 YYREEE (reference sequence).

This clone was counted only a few times. The chain couples TRBV10-3 to TRBJ2-7; 11 nucleotides match TRBD2. The trim removed 2 bases at V and 3 bases at J, leaving 12 bases unmatched. The CDR3 totals 18 residues. CDR1 and CDR2 from the germline V gene are ENHRY and SYGVKD. Written as DNA, the CDR3 is TGTGCCATCAGTGAGGAGGGCTCGGGACTAGCGGTCTTCTACGAGCAGTACTTC. It translates to CAISEEGSGLAVFYEQYF.

This clone has just a few counts. The chain couples TRBV18 to TRBJ1-5; no reliable D call. This CDR3 is built from 15 residues. CDR1 is KGHSH and CDR2 is LQKENI in the germline V gene. Trimming shortened V by 3 bases and J by 0 bases, and 9 bases separated the two germline ends. CDR3 region: CASSPGRDSNQPQHF. As DNA, the CDR3 is TGTGCCAGCTCACCGGGGAGGGATAGCAATCAGCCCCAGCATTTT. Full variable domain (rest looked up from reference TRBV18 and TRBJ1-5): NAGVMQNPRHLVRRRGQEARLRCSPMKGHSHVYWYRQLPEEGLKFMVYLQKENIIDESGMPKERFSAEFPKEGPSILRIQQVVRGDSAAYFCASSPGRDSNQPQHFGDGTRLSIL.

The chain joins TRBV2 to TRBJ2-5; D perhaps matches TRBD2 (5 bases). The V gene lost 4 bases and the J gene lost 5 bases, with 11 bases spanning the gap. This CDR3 region has 13 residues. CDR1 is SNHLY and CDR2 is FYNNEI in the germline V gene. CDR3 amino acids: CASSVRGLETQYF. In DNA, the CDR3 is TGTGCCAGCAGTGTGAGAGGGTTGGAGACCCAGTACTTC. The whole variable domain, filled in from reference TRBV2 and TRBJ2-5, reads EPEVTQTPSHQVTQMGQEVILRCVPISNHLYFYWYRQILGQKVEFLVSFYNNEISEKSEIFDDQFSVERPDGSNFTLKIRSTKLEDSAMYFCASSVRGLETQYFGPGTRLLVL.

This chain uses TRBV28 with TRBJ2-4; no firm D call. Germline V gene sequence: CDR1 MDHEN, CDR2 SYDVKM. The CDR3 has 16 residues. V dropped 3 bases and J dropped 0 bases, with 12 bases sitting between them. CDR3 amino acids: CASSFLAVLAKNIQYF. The CDR3 nucleotides read TGTGCCAGCAGTTTTCTCGCAGTCCTAGCCAAAAACATTCAGTACTTC.

In its sample, this clone was seen a few times. This sequence joins TRBV15 and TRBJ2-4, with unresolved D. The germline gives CDR1 LNHNV, CDR2 YYDKDF (reference sequence). V was pared by 0 bases and J by 0 bases, with 9 bases between. This CDR3 region has 16 residues. DNA for the CDR3: TGTGCCACCAGCAGAGACAGACTGGGAGCCAAAAACATTCAGTACTTC. Translating it yields CATSRDRLGAKNIQYF.

A few counts support this clone. The V gene is TRBV7-2, the J gene TRBJ2-7, with 7 nucleotides matching TRBD1. The CDR3 length is 14 residues. Unmatched junction bases numbered 7, after V lost 4 bases and J lost 4 bases. The V gene's germline CDR1 is SGHTA and CDR2 FQGNSA. This CDR3 is CASSYRDRIYEQYF. The CDR3 DNA sequence: TGTGCCAGCAGCTACCGGGACAGAATATACGAGCAGTACTTC.